This T cell receptor beta chain originates from a study of graft-versus-host responses after intestinal transplantation. Study context: Transplants were multivisceral, liver-intestinal, or isolated intestinal. Once they had received anti-thymocyte globulin induction, all recipients took tacrolimus and steroids for approximately three years. Overall study findings and caveats: GvH clones occurred in recipient marrow; some first appeared in ileum or blood.

Germline assignment: CDR1 MNHEY and CDR2 SVGAGI. CDR3 length: 13 amino acids. Trimming left V 5 bases short and J 0 bases short, with 5 bases between. Profiled with immunoSEQ multiplex PCR; TCRdb holds only in-frame clones, not every one. This sample yields tens of thousands of clones, of which around 90% are seen a single time; 2% to 2.5% belongs to the top ten. Worth noting for this clone: Its specificity is unknown.

This clonotype originated in a human patient who received an intestinal transplant, so some T cells may come from the graft donor. The sample here was PBMCs, taken 314 days after intestinal transplant. The chain carries TRBV6-5 and TRBJ1-3; D unclear. The CDR3 loop is CASSDSSGNTIYF. CDR3 in DNA: TGTGCCAGCAGTGATAGCTCTGGAAACACCATATATTTT.